The rows below give T cell receptor beta chains drawn from one sample of a study of siplizumab effects on memory and regulatory T cells. Here immunoSEQ multiplex PCR was the method, and the copy in TCRdb shows in-frame clones only, minus some. The sample includes 90,000 to 110,000 clones, more than 85% of them seen just once. Sequencing was done on a sample of CD4+ T cells sorted from blood. The receptors shown here come from a human donor in good health. The CDR3 runs from the conserved cysteine through the conserved F or W. The D gene is left open where the match is weak. Clone size appears in some rows only: once, few, many, or a class for an expanded clone.

TRBD2	TRBV19	.	TRBJ2-7	CASSATSGTHEQYF	TGTGCCAGTAGTGCGACTAGCGGGACCCACGAGCAGTACTTC
.	TRBV21-1	.	TRBJ2-7	CASSPGLQREQYF	TGTGCCAGCAGCCCGGGACTGCAGAGGGAGCAGTACTTC
.	TRBV5-8	.	TRBJ2-7	CASSLNEQYF	TGTGCCAGCAGCTTGAACGAGCAGTACTTC
TRBD2	TRBV7-8	.	TRBJ2-7	CASSPGLAGGFKYEQYF	TGTGCCAGCAGCCCGGGACTAGCGGGAGGTTTTAAGTACGAGCAGTACTTC
.	TRBV6-1	.	TRBJ1-2	CASSGMVGARGYTF	TGTGCCAGCAGTGGTATGGTGGGGGCGCGAGGCTACACCTTC
.	TRBV6-6	.	TRBJ1-2	CASSWAGDYGYTF	TGTGCCAGCAGTTGGGCAGGGGACTATGGCTACACCTTC
.	TRBV30	.	TRBJ1-6	CAWSVRTVLNSPLHF	TGTGCCTGGAGTGTAAGGACAGTCCTTAATTCACCCCTCCACTTT
.	TRBV5-1	.	TRBJ2-7	CASSLEVGYEQYF	TGCGCCAGCAGCTTGGAAGTTGGGTACGAGCAGTACTTC
.	TRBV20-1	.	TRBJ2-1	CSARLTAEQFF	TGCAGTGCTCGCCTGACGGCTGAGCAGTTCTTC
.	TRBV7-3	.	TRBJ2-7	CASSLTAGRNYEQYF	TGTGCCAGCAGCTTAACCGCGGGCAGGAACTACGAGCAGTACTTC
.	TRBV23-1	.	TRBJ2-5	CASSQSMGFETQYF	TGCGCCAGCAGTCAATCGATGGGTTTTGAGACCCAGTACTTC
TRBD2	TRBV5-6	.	TRBJ2-7	CASSTGTSGAEQYF	TGTGCCAGCAGCACCGGGACTAGCGGGGCCGAGCAGTACTTC
.	TRBV19	.	TRBJ2-2	CASKGGAYTGELFF	TGTGCCAGTAAGGGGGGCGCGTACACCGGGGAGCTGTTTTTT
.	TRBV30	.	TRBJ2-7	CAWSGPEESEQYF	TGTGCCTGGAGTGGGCCAGAAGAGAGCGAGCAGTACTTC
TRBD1	TRBV5-1	once	TRBJ1-6	CASRGQGDTLSPLHF	TGCGCCAGCAGAGGACAGGGGGATACTCTATCACCCCTCCACTTT
TRBD2	TRBV9	.	TRBJ2-2	CASSVLSGGPGELFF	TGTGCCAGCAGCGTCCTCTCGGGGGGACCCGGGGAGCTGTTTTTT
.	TRBV7-8	.	TRBJ1-3	CASSLGLQWGGEGPSSGNTIYF	TGTGCCAGCAGCTTAGGGTTGCAGTGGGGGGGTGAGGGCCCGAGCTCTGGAAACACCATATATTTT
.	TRBV5-1	.	TRBJ1-1	CASSLGTLNTEAFF	TGCGCCAGCAGCTTAGGGACACTGAACACTGAAGCTTTCTTT
TRBD1	TRBV5-4	.	TRBJ2-7	CASSLDRDRGKYEQYF	TGTGCCAGCAGCTTGGACCGGGACAGGGGGAAGTACGAGCAGTACTTC
.	TRBV19	.	TRBJ1-3	CASSAQGNTIYF	TGTGCCAGTAGCGCCCAAGGAAACACCATATATTTT
TRBD2	TRBV11-3	once	TRBJ2-1	CASSPWRREDEQFF	TGTGCCAGCAGCCCCTGGAGGCGGGAGGATGAGCAGTTCTTC
.	TRBV30	.	TRBJ2-5	CAWTIKQGETQYF	TGTGCCTGGACGATCAAGCAGGGTGAGACCCAGTACTTC
.	TRBV6-6	.	TRBJ1-2	CASSYGVREGNGYTF	TGTGCCAGCAGTTATGGAGTCAGGGAGGGAAATGGCTACACCTTC
.	TRBV5-4	once	TRBJ2-1	CASRRRNEQFF	TGTGCCAGCAGGCGAAGGAATGAGCAGTTCTTC
.	TRBV5-1	.	TRBJ1-4	CASSRLGGQGGEKLFF	TGCGCCAGCAGCCGCCTGGGGGGGCAGGGAGGAGAAAAACTGTTTTTT
TRBD1	TRBV6-6	.	TRBJ1-4	CASRADRGSEKLFF	TGTGCCAGCAGGGCGGACAGGGGAAGTGAAAAACTGTTTTTT
.	TRBV5-1	.	TRBJ1-5	CASSLEWGSQPQHF	TGCGCCAGCAGCTTGGAATGGGGAAGTCAGCCCCAGCATTTT
.	TRBV5-1	.	TRBJ1-3	CASSLAGAGNTIYF	TGCGCCAGCAGCTTGGCGGGCGCTGGAAACACCATATATTTT
TRBD1	TRBV6-6	.	TRBJ2-7	CASSYDRVSYEQYF	TGTGCCAGCAGTTATGACAGGGTCTCCTACGAGCAGTACTTC
.	TRBV27	.	TRBJ1-2	CASSSQGIGGYTF	TGTGCCAGCAGTAGTCAGGGTATCGGTGGCTACACCTTC
.	TRBV5-4	.	TRBJ1-2	CASSGTPGTVKGYTF	TGTGCCAGCAGCGGGACCCCCGGGACCGTCAAGGGCTACACCTTC
.	TRBV11-3	.	TRBJ1-3	CASSLPVSGNTIYF	TGTGCCAGCAGCTTGCCAGTCTCCGGAAACACCATATATTTT
TRBD1	TRBV19	.	TRBJ1-4	CASSIAWTGEGKLFF	TGTGCCAGTAGTATAGCCTGGACAGGGGAGGGAAAACTGTTTTTT
.	TRBV18	.	TRBJ2-7	CASSPFGSYEQYF	TGTGCCAGCTCTCCGTTCGGGTCCTACGAGCAGTACTTC
TRBD2	TRBV5-1	.	TRBJ2-3	CASSLDLAGAGTQYF	TGCGCCAGCAGCTTGGATCTAGCGGGGGCGGGGACGCAGTATTTT
TRBD1	TRBV7-3	.	TRBJ2-1	CASSHRKTGARDEQFF	TGTGCCAGCAGCCATCGGAAGACAGGGGCGCGCGATGAGCAGTTCTTC
.	TRBV5-6	.	TRBJ2-5	CASSLAGAQYF	TGTGCCAGCAGCTTGGCGGGAGCCCAGTACTTC
.	TRBV7-2	.	TRBJ1-5	CASSLVGRGGQPQHF	TGTGCCAGCAGCTTAGTAGGCAGGGGTGGCCAGCCCCAGCATTTT
.	TRBV6-6	.	TRBJ1-1	CASSPTRGDTEAFF	TGTGCCAGCAGCCCTACTCGGGGGGACACTGAAGCTTTCTTT
.	TRBV5-1	.	TRBJ1-1	CASRHQNTEAFF	TGCGCCAGCAGGCATCAGAACACTGAAGCTTTCTTT
.	TRBV30	.	TRBJ2-7	CAWKFAYEQYF	TGTGCCTGGAAGTTCGCCTACGAGCAGTACTTC
.	TRBV7-9	.	TRBJ2-7	CASSSDPNSGKQYF	TGTGCCAGCAGCTCAGACCCCAATTCGGGGAAGCAGTACTTC
.	TRBV2	.	TRBJ2-7	CASSVRGRGEQYF	TGTGCCAGCAGTGTACGGGGGCGAGGGGAGCAGTACTTC
.	TRBV15	.	TRBJ2-3	CATSRDRLGSTDTQYF	TGTGCCACCAGCAGAGATAGGTTAGGGAGCACAGATACGCAGTATTTT
.	TRBV7-8	.	TRBJ2-7	CASSLAADSSYEQYF	TGTGCCAGCAGCTTAGCGGCGGATAGCTCCTACGAGCAGTACTTC
TRBD1	TRBV5-4	.	TRBJ1-2	CASSSGTGDYGYTF	TGTGCCAGCAGCTCGGGGACAGGAGACTATGGCTACACCTTC
TRBD1	TRBV11-3	.	TRBJ1-3	CASSPQGAYGNTIYF	TGTGCCAGCAGTCCTCAGGGGGCATACGGAAACACCATATATTTT
.	TRBV5-1	once	TRBJ2-3	CASSTTTDTQYF	TGCGCCAGCAGCACTACCACAGATACGCAGTATTTT
.	TRBV29-1	.	TRBJ1-1	CSVDRTGMNTEAFF	TGCAGCGTTGATAGAACAGGTATGAACACTGAAGCTTTCTTT
TRBD1	TRBV5-6	once	TRBJ2-4	CASSFRGQGPHIQYF	TGTGCCAGCAGCTTTAGGGGACAGGGACCACACATTCAGTACTTC
.	TRBV9	.	TRBJ2-1	CASSSRGLSDEQFF	TGTGCCAGCAGCTCCCGGGGGTTATCGGATGAGCAGTTCTTC
.	TRBV15	.	TRBJ2-7	CATSREAGSSSYEQYF	TGTGCCACCAGCAGAGAAGCGGGTTCCAGCTCCTACGAGCAGTACTTC
TRBD1	TRBV10-3	.	TRBJ2-1	CAIRANRDRVYNEQFF	TGTGCCATCAGGGCGAATCGGGACAGGGTGTACAATGAGCAGTTCTTC
TRBD1	TRBV6-1	once	TRBJ1-1	CASRPGQGRTEAFF	TGTGCCAGCAGACCGGGACAGGGTCGCACTGAAGCTTTCTTT
.	TRBV27	.	TRBJ1-1	CASSFLGVNTEAFF	TGTGCCAGCAGTTTTCTGGGAGTTAACACTGAAGCTTTCTTT